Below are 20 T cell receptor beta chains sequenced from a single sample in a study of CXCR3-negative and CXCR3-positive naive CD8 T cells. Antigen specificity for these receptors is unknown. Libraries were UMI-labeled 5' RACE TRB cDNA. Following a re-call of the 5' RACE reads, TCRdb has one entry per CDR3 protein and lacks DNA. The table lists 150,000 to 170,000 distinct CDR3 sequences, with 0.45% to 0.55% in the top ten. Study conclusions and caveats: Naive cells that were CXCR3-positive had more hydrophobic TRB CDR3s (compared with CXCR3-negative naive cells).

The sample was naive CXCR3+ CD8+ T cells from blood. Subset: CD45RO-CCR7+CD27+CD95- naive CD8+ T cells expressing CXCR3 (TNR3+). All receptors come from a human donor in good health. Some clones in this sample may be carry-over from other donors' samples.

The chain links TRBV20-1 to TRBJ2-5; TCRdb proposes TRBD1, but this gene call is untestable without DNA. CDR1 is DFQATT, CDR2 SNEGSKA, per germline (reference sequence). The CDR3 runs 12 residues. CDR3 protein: CSAPDSQETQYF.

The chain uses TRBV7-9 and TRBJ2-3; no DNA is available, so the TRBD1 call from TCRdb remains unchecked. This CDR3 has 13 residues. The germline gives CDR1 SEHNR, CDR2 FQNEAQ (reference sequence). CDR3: CASSSPETDTQYF. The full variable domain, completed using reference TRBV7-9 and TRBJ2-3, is DTGVSQNPRHKITKRGQNVTFRCDPISEHNRLYWYRQTLGQGPEFLTYFQNEAQLEKSRLLSDRFSAERPKGSFSTLEIQRTEQGDSAMYLCASSSPETDTQYFGPGTRLTVL.

The CDR3 reads CASSQDLGGYYEQYF. The chain combines TRBV4-1 with TRBJ2-7. This CDR3 spans 15 amino acids. Germline V lookup: CDR1 MGHRA, CDR2 YSYEKL.

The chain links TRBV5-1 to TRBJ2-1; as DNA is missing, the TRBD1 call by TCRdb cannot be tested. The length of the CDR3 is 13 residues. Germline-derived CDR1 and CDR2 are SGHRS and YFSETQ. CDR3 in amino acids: CASSAGTGREQFF.

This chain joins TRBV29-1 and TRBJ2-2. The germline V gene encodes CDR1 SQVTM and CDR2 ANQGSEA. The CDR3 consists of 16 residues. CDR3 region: CSVEDTSYGIDGELFF.

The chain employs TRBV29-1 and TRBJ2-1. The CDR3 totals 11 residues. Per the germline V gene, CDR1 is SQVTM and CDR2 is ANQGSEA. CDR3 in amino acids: CSTDHGNEQFF.

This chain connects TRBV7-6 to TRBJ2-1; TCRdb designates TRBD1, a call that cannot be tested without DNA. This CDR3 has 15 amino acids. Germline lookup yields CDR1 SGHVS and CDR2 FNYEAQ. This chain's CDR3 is CASSSPGQAVNEQFF.

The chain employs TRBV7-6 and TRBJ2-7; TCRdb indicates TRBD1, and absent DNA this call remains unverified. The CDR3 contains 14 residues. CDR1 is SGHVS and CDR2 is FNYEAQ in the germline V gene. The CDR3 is CASSFRDGSYEQYF.

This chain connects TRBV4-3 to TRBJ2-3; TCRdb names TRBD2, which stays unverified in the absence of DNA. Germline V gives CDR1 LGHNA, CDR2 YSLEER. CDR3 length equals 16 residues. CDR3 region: CASSQDRGGGTDTQYF.

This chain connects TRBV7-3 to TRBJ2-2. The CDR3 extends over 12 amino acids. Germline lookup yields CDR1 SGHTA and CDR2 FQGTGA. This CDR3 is CASRTNTGELFF.

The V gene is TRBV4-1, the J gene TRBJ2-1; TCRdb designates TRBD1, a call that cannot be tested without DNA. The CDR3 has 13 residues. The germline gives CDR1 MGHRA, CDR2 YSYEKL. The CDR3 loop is CASSLGTGTEQFF.

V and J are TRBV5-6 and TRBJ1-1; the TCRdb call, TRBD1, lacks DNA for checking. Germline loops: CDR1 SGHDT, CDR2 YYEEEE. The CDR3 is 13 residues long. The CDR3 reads CASSFWGGTEAFF.

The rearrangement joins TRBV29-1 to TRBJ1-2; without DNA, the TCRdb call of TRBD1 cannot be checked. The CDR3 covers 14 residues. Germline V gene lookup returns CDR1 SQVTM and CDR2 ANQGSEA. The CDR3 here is CSVVGQISNYGYTF.

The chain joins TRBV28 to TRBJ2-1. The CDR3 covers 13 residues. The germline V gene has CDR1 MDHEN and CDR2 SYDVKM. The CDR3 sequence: CASSQMQYNEQFF. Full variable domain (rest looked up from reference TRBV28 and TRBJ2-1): DVKVTQSSRYLVKRTGEKVFLECVQDMDHENMFWYRQDPGLGLRLIYFSYDVKMKEKGDIPEGYSVSREKKERFSLILESASTNQTSMYLCASSQMQYNEQFFGPGTRLTVL.

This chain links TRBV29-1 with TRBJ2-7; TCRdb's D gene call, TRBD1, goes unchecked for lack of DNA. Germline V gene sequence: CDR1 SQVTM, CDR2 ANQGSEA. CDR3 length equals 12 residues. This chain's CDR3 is CSVARDSAEQYF.

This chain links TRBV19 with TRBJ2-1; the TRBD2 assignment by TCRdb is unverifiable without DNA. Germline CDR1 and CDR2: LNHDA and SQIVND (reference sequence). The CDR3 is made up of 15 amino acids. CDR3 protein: CASSLSGGYYNEQFF.

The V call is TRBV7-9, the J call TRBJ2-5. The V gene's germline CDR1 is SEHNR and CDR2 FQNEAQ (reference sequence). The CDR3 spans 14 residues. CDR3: CASSPPQSMETQYF.

This CDR3 reads CASSPTDRLSTDTQYF. The chain links TRBV7-9 to TRBJ2-3; TCRdb proposes TRBD1, but this gene call is untestable without DNA. Per the germline V gene, CDR1 is SEHNR and CDR2 is FQNEAQ (reference sequence). The CDR3 extends over 16 amino acids. The full variable domain, rest sourced from reference TRBV7-9 and TRBJ2-3, is DTGVSQNPRHKITKRGQNVTFRCDPISEHNRLYWYRQTLGQGPEFLTYFQNEAQLEKSRLLSDRFSAERPKGSFSTLEIQRTEQGDSAMYLCASSPTDRLSTDTQYFGPGTRLTVL.

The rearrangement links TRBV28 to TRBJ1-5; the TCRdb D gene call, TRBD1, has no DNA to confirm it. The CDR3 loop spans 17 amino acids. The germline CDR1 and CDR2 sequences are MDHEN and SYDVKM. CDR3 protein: CASSFEAPGTGNQPQHF.

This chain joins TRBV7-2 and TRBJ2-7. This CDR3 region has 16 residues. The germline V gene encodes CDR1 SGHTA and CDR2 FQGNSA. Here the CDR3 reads CASSLEDMRMGYEQYF. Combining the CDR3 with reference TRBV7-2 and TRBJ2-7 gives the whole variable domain GAGVSQSPSNKVTEKGKDVELRCDPISGHTALYWYRQSLGQGLEFLIYFQGNSAPDKSGLPSDRFSAERTGGSVSTLTIQRTQQEDSAVYLCASSLEDMRMGYEQYFGPGTRLTVT.